This TCR beta chain was profiled in a study of blood T cell repertoires in COVID-19. Sequencing used immunoSEQ multiplex PCR; TCRdb keeps in-frame clones, though not all of them. The profile shows some 400,000 clones, 80% to 90% of them singletons. This CDR3 has 11 amino acids. Trimming cost V 5 bases and J 2 bases, with 6 bases left between them. Germline CDR1 reads GTSNPN; CDR2 reads SVGIG (reference sequence). Enrollees, about 18 to 100 years old, lived in 20 to 25 US areas. The V and J genes are TRBV30 and TRBJ1-1, with D perhaps matching TRBD1 (5 bases). Sequenced: PBMCs or T cells enriched from blood (not recorded which). The receptor was derived from a man aged 25-45 years who had recovered from COVID-19. DNA for the CDR3: TGTGCCTGGGACAGTAACACTGAAGCTTTCTTT. It yields the protein CAWDSNTEAFF.